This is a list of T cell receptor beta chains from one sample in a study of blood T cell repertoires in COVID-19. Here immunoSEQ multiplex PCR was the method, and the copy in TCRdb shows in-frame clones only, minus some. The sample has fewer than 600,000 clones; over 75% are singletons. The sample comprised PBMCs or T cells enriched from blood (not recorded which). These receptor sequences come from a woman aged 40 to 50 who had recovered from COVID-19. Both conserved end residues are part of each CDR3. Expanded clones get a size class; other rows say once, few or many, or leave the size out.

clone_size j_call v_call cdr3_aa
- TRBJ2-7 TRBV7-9 CASSNRAGGVLEQYF
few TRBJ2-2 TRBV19 CASSAAAGGPTGELFF
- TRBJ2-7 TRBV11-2 CASSLGQHYEQYF
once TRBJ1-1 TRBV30 CAWSRTDTEAFF
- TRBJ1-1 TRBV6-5 CASSYSRTGSTEAFF
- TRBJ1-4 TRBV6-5 CASRPDTGREKLFF
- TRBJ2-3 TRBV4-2 CASSQEINKNRGQTDTQYF
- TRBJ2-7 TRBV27 CASSLRSGRDEQYF
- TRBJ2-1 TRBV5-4 CASSLDRGDEFF
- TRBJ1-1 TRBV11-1 CASSLDRRGTEAFF
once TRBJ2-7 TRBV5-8 CASSLGQGLYEQYF
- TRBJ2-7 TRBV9 CASSPYGQGGTYEQYF
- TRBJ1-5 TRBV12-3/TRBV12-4 CASKKQGRQPQHF
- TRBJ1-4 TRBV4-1 CASNQGANLEKLFF
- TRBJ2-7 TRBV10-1 CASSEAAGGPGEQYF
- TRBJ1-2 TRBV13 CASSPIQGQGYGYTF
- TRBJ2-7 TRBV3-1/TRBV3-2 CASSQAHLRTGYEQYF
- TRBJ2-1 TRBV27 CASSQTPTSGRPDEQFF
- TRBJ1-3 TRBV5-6 CASSLWGGPGNTIYF
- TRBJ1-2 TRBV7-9 CASSLERVRGLDGYTF
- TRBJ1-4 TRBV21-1 CASSNRGDVNEKLFF
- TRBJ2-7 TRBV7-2 CASSLREGGNYEQYF
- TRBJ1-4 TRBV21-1 CASSKSREKLFF
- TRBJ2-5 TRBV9 CASSVGAYRKETQYF
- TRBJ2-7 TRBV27 CASSHRTGGAIRYEQYF
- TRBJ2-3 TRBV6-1 CASSVAGVGGTQYF
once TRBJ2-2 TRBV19 CASSMHGRDTGELFF
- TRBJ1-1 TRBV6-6 CASSLTGGRTEAFF
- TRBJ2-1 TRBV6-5 CASGRRQGSDEQFF
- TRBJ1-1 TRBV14 CASSQDRARGSEAFF
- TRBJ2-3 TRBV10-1 CASSSDRVTDTQYF